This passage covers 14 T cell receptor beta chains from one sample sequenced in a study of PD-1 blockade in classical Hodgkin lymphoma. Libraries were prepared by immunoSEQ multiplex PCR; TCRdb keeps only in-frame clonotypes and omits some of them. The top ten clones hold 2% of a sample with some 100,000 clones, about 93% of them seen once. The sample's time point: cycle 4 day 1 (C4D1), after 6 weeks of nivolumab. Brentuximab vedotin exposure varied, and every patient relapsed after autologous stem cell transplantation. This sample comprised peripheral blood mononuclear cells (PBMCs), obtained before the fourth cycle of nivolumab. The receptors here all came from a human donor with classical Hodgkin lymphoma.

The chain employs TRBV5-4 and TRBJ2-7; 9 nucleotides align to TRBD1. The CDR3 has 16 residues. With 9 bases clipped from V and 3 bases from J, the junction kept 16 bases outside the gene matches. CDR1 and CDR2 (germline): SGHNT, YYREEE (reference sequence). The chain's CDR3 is CATGSGPRDRVYEQYF. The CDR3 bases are TGTGCCACCGGGTCCGGTCCCCGGGACAGGGTCTACGAGCAGTACTTC.

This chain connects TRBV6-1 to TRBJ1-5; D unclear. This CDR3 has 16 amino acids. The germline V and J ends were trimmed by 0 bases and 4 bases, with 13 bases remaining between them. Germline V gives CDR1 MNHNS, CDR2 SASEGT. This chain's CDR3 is CASSEALRAVNQPQHF. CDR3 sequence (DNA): TGTGCCAGCAGTGAAGCGCTTCGGGCAGTTAATCAGCCCCAGCATTTT.

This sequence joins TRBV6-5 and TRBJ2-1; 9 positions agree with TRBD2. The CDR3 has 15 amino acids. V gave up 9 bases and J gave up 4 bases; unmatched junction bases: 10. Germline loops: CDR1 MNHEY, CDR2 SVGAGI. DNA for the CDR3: TGTGCCAGTCAACAGGCGGGAGGGGTATACAATGAGCAGTTCTTC. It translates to CASQQAGGVYNEQFF.

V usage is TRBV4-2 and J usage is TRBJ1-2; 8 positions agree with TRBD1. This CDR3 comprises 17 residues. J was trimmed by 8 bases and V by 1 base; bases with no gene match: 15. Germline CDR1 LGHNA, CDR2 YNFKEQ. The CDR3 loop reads CASSQGLPGTGAGGYTF. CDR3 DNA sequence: TGTGCCAGCAGCCAAGGGCTGCCCGGGACAGGTGCTGGGGGCTACACCTTC.

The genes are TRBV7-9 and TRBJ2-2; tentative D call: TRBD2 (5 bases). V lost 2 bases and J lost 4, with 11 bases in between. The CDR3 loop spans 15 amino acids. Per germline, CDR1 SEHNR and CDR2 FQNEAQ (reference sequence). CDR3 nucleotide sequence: TGTGCCAGCAGCTTAATTGGGAGAGGCACCGGGGAGCTGTTTTTT. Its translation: CASSLIGRGTGELFF.

CDR3 in DNA: TGTGCCAGCAGCGCGGAACGACGAATGGATGAGCAGTTCTTC. Its translation: CASSAERRMDEQFF. The chain is built from TRBV9 and TRBJ2-1; the D is unclear. V lost 3 bases to trimming and J lost 8 bases, with 15 bases between them. In germline, CDR1 is SGDLS, CDR2 YYNGEE. The CDR3 runs 14 residues. The full variable domain, its missing parts supplied by reference TRBV9 and TRBJ2-1, is DSGVTQTPKHLITATGQRVTLRCSPRSGDLSVYWYQQSLDQGLQFLIQYYNGEERAKGNILERFSAQQFPDLHSELNLSSLELGDSALYFCASSAERRMDEQFFGPGTRLTVL.

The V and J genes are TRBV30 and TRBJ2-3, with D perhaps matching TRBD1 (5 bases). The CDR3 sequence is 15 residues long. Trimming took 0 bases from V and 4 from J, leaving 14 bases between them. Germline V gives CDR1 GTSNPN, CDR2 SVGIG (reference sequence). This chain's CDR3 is CAWSVLWGAPDTQYF. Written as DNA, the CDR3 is TGTGCCTGGAGTGTACTGTGGGGCGCCCCAGATACGCAGTATTTT.

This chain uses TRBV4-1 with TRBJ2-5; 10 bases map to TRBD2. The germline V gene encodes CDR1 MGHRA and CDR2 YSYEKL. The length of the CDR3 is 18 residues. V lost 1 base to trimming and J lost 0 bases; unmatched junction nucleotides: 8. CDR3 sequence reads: CASSQVASGRGDQETQYF. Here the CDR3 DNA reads TGCGCCAGCAGCCAAGTGGCTAGCGGGAGAGGGGACCAAGAGACCCAGTACTTC.

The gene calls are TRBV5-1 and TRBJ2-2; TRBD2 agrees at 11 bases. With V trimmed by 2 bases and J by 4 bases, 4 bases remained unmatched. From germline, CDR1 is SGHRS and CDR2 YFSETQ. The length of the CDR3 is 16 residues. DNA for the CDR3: TGCGCCAGCAGCTTCGAAGGGACTAGCGGCACCGGGGAGCTGTTTTTT. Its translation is CASSFEGTSGTGELFF. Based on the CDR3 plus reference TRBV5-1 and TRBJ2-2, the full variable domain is KAGVTQTPRYLIKTRGQQVTLSCSPISGHRSVSWYQQTPGQGLQFLFEYFSETQRNKGNFPGRFSGRQFSNSRSEMNVSTLELGDSALYLCASSFEGTSGTGELFFGEGSRLTVL.

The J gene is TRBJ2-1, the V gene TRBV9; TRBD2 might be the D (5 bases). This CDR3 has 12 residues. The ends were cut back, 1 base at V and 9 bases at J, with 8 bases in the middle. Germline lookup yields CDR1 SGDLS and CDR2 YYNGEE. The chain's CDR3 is CASSVREREQFF. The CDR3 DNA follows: TGTGCCAGCAGCGTACGGGAACGTGAGCAGTTCTTC.

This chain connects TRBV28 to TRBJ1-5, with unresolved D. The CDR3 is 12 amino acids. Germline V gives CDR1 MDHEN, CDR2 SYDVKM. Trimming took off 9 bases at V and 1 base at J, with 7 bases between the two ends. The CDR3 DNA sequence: TGTGCCAGTCGAACGAGCAATCAGCCCCAGCATTTT. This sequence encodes CASRTSNQPQHF.

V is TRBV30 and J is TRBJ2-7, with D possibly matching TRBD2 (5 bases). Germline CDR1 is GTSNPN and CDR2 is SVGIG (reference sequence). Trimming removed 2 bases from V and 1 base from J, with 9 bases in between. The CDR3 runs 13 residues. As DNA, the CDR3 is TGTGCCTGGAGTAACGGGGAGTCCTACGAGCAGTACTTC. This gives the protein CAWSNGESYEQYF. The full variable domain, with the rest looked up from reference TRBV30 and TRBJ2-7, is SQTIHQWPATLVQPVGSPLSLECTVEGTSNPNLYWYRQAAGRGLQLLFYSVGIGQISSEVPQNLSASRPQDRQFILSSKKLLLSDSGFYLCAWSNGESYEQYFGPGTRLTVT.

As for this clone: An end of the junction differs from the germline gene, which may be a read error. CDR3 DNA sequence: TGTGCCAGCAGTTCGGACCGGGTCCCGGCGGGGAGTGGCTTC. Its translation: CASSSDRVPAGSGF. V and J are TRBV2 and TRBJ2-7; possibly TRBD2 for D (6 bases). Germline lookup yields CDR1 SNHLY and CDR2 FYNNEI. There are 14 residues in the CDR3.

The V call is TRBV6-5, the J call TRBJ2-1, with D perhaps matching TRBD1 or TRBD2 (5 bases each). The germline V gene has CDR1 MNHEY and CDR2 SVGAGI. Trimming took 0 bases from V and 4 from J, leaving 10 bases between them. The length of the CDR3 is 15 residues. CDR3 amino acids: CASSYSGTQYNEQFF. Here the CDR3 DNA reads TGTGCCAGCAGTTACTCGGGGACCCAATACAATGAGCAGTTCTTC.